A selection of T cell receptor beta chains follows, all from one sample in a study of long-term antiretroviral therapy in people with HIV. The table came from immunoSEQ multiplex PCR; TCRdb's copy has only in-frame clones and leaves some out. The sample has some 9,700 clones; around four fifths are singletons. The specimen was unsorted PBMCs, collected 0.7 years after starting antiretroviral therapy. The origin of the receptors is a man aged 35-49 years with HIV. Each CDR3 is given with its conserved first and last residue. Fields, in order: D gene, V gene, J gene, clone size, CDR3 DNA, CDR3 protein. D genes are given only for firm matches. Only some rows state a clone size, as once, few, many or a class for expanded clones.

.	TRBV11-3	TRBJ2-5	.	TGTGCCAGCAGCGTGACCGGGACCAAAGAGACCCAGTACTTC	CASSVTGTKETQYF
.	TRBV5-1	TRBJ2-5	.	TGCGCCAGCAGCGATCCCAGGGGACACCAAGAGACCCAGTACTTC	CASSDPRGHQETQYF
.	TRBV6-5	TRBJ2-7	.	TGTGCCAGCAGTCGCGATTTAACCTACGAGCAGTACTTC	CASSRDLTYEQYF
.	TRBV7-6	TRBJ2-3	.	TGTGCCAGCAGCTTAGGTAGCGGTATTACCACAGATACGCAGTATTTT	CASSLGSGITTDTQYF
.	TRBV4-1	TRBJ1-4	.	TGCGCCAGCAGCATAGTTGGGGGGGGTGAAAAACTGTTTTTT	CASSIVGGGEKLFF
TRBD2	TRBV14	TRBJ2-2	.	TGTGCCAGCAGCCAAGTTTGGACGACTAGCGGGAGGGCGAACACCGGGGAGCTGTTTTTT	CASSQVWTTSGRANTGELFF
.	TRBV28	TRBJ2-5	.	TGTGCCACAGGGACCTACCTAGGGGAGACCCAGTACTTC	CATGTYLGETQYF
.	TRBV7-6	TRBJ2-7	once	TGTGCCAGCAGCTTAGCGGTGCGGGACTCCGAGCAGTACTTC	CASSLAVRDSEQYF
TRBD2	TRBV29-1	TRBJ2-1	once	TGCGCGGGTCTAGCGGGTTCCTCCTACAATGAGCAGTTCTTC	CAGLAGSSYNEQFF
.	TRBV7-9	TRBJ1-1	.	TGTGCCAGCAGCCGCGTTGAGAGGAACACTGAAGCTTTCTTT	CASSRVERNTEAFF
.	TRBV6-6	TRBJ2-1	.	TGTGCCAGCAGTCATAGCAGGGAGCTGCCTGAGCAGTTCTTC	CASSHSRELPEQFF
TRBD2	TRBV6-1	TRBJ2-7	.	TGTGCCAGCAGTGTTGGCCGGGGCGGGAGTGGCATCTACGAGCAGTACTTC	CASSVGRGGSGIYEQYF
.	TRBV27	TRBJ2-3	once	TGTGCCAGCAGACTTATGGGTTTTGCAGATACGCAGTATTTT	CASRLMGFADTQYF
.	TRBV28	TRBJ2-1	.	TGTGCCAGCAGAACTTATCTAGCAGGCTCCTACAATGAGCAGTTCTTC	CASRTYLAGSYNEQFF
.	TRBV27	TRBJ2-6	once	TGTGCCAGCAGTTTATTGGGGACGCGGGCCAACGTCCTGACTTTC	CASSLLGTRANVLTF
.	TRBV7-9	TRBJ2-1	.	TGTGCCAGCAGCTTAGCCGGCCCGACAAATGAGCAGTTCTTC	CASSLAGPTNEQFF
.	TRBV5-1	TRBJ2-1	.	TGCGCCAGCAGCTTCCCAGGGGGGTGGGATGAGCAGTTCTTC	CASSFPGGWDEQFF
TRBD1	TRBV14	TRBJ2-1	.	TGTGCCAGCAGCCGATGGACAGGGGGCACCTACAATGAGCAGTTCTTC	CASSRWTGGTYNEQFF
TRBD2	TRBV7-9	TRBJ2-3	.	TGTGCCAGCAGCTCTCCGGGACTAGCGGGAGATACAGATACGCAGTATTTT	CASSSPGLAGDTDTQYF
TRBD1	TRBV10-3	TRBJ2-7	.	TGTGCCATCGCCGGGACAGGGGGCTACGAGCAGTACTTC	CAIAGTGGYEQYF
.	TRBV7-3	TRBJ1-1	.	TGTGCCGGAAATGAGAGCTGTTTCGACACTGAAGCTTTCTTT	CAGNESCFDTEAFF
TRBD2	TRBV11-2	TRBJ2-3	.	TGTGCCAGCAGCTTAGGCGGGAGGCCCACAGATACGCAGTATTTT	CASSLGGRPTDTQYF
TRBD2	TRBV11-1	TRBJ2-1	.	TGTGCCAGCAGCTTAGGATTAAGGCTAGCGGGAACGTCCTACAATGAGCAGTTCTTC	CASSLGLRLAGTSYNEQFF
TRBD1	TRBV7-9	TRBJ1-1	.	TGTGCCAGCAGCTTAGCGATGGGGACAGGGGGGACTGAAGCTTTCTTT	CASSLAMGTGGTEAFF
.	TRBV19	TRBJ1-4	.	TGTGCCAGTATGGGCCAGGGGAGTTCTCTGTTTTTT	CASMGQGSSLFF
.	TRBV25-1	TRBJ2-3	.	TGTGCCAGCAGTGCACAAACTGGCACAGATACGCAGTATTTT	CASSAQTGTDTQYF
.	TRBV27	TRBJ2-7	once	TGTGCCAGCAGTCGATTTAGTGGGGGCCCGATTTCCTACGAGCAGTACTTC	CASSRFSGGPISYEQYF
TRBD1	TRBV30	TRBJ2-7	.	TGTGCCTGTGGGACAGCATCTTCTCCCCTCTCCTACGAGCAGTACTTC	CACGTASSPLSYEQYF